These 8 T cell receptor beta chains originate from one sample sequenced in a study of CD4+ T cells in melanoma. Generated by immunoSEQ multiplex PCR, the TCRdb table keeps only in-frame clones and is missing some. The repertoire includes over 130,000 clones, around 90% of them detected once, and 1.5% sits in the top ten. The origin of the receptors is a human donor with melanoma.

The chain couples TRBV20-1 to TRBJ1-2; the D is unclear. The CDR3 totals 10 residues. Trimming removed 6 bases at V and 2 bases at J, with 4 bases between. CDR1 and CDR2 (germline): DFQATT, SNEGSKA (reference sequence). CDR3 sequence: CSAGNYGYTF. The CDR3 DNA is TGCAGTGCAGGGAACTATGGCTACACCTTC.

V gene TRBV5-4 combines with J gene TRBJ2-3; D gene ambiguous. V gave up 4 bases and J gave up 4 bases, with 10 bases separating them. This CDR3 is built from 13 residues. Germline V CDR1 and CDR2: SGHNT, YYREEE (reference sequence). CDR3 sequence: CASSRDRPDTQYF. CDR3 bases: TGTGCCAGCAGCCGTGATCGGCCAGATACGCAGTATTTT.

The chain combines TRBV28 with TRBJ1-2; TRBD1 agrees at 7 bases. The CDR3 runs to 16 residues. The germline V gene has CDR1 MDHEN and CDR2 SYDVKM. Unmatched junction bases numbered 16, after V lost 4 bases and J lost 8 bases. The CDR3: CASSSSAPGQVGGYTF. CDR3 nucleotides: TGTGCCAGCAGTTCCAGCGCCCCCGGACAGGTGGGAGGCTACACCTTC.

The chain is built from TRBV2 and TRBJ1-5, with D uncertain. The V gene's germline CDR1 is SNHLY and CDR2 FYNNEI. The germline V and J ends were trimmed by 3 bases and 2 bases, with 8 bases remaining between them. The CDR3 spans 14 residues. CDR3 in amino acids: CASSDKERNQPQHF. The CDR3 DNA is TGTGCCAGCAGTGACAAGGAGCGCAATCAGCCCCAGCATTTT.

About this clone itself: In the same sample, other DNA sequences code for this CDR3. This rearrangement joins TRBV4-2 to TRBJ1-1; D remains unclear. This CDR3 has 15 residues. The V end was cut by 0 bases, the J end by 4 bases, with 12 bases between. From germline, CDR1 is LGHNA and CDR2 YNFKEQ. The CDR3 DNA reads TGTGCCAGCAGCCAAGACCTTCTTTTACCCACTGAAGCTTTCTTT. It specifies CASSQDLLLPTEAFF.

Concerning this clone itself: The germline gene is not matched at one end of the junction; a read error may be the cause. V gene TRBV5-1 combines with J gene TRBJ2-7; D unclear. This CDR3 has 12 amino acids. The germline CDR1 and CDR2 sequences are SGHRS and YFSETQ. CDR3 amino acids: CASSLGTGEQNF. CDR3 in DNA: TGCGCCAGCAGCTTGGGAACGGGCGAGCAGAACTTC.

CDR3 region: CASSRMPPGVEVGNTIYF. The CDR3 bases are TGCGCCAGCAGCCGGATGCCCCCCGGTGTCGAGGTTGGAAACACCATATATTTT. V and J are TRBV4-1 and TRBJ1-3, with D unresolved. The germline V gene has CDR1 MGHRA and CDR2 YSYEKL. Between the trimmed V and J ends, which lost 4 bases and 3 bases, there was a span of 22 bases. The CDR3 runs to 18 residues.

Note on this clone: Other DNA sequences from this sample encode an identical CDR3 as well. CDR3 residues: CASSSGLAGGTDTQYF. The CDR3 DNA reads TGCGCCAGCAGCTCTGGACTAGCGGGGGGCACAGATACGCAGTATTTT. V usage is TRBV5-1 and J usage is TRBJ2-3, with 13 nucleotides matching TRBD2. V was pared by 3 bases and J by 1 base, with 2 bases of the junction left unmatched. The germline CDR1 and CDR2 sequences are SGHRS and YFSETQ. The CDR3 has 16 amino acids.